This TCR beta chain originates from a study of T cell responses to AZD1222 COVID-19 vaccine. About the study: Pooling was applied to second doses at about 4 or about 12 weeks. Regarding the study as a whole: The donor group comprised mostly white British people and more females; the analysis possibly underestimated clonal diversity. Repertoire sampling happened only post peak T cell response. Baseline seropositivity characterized only a handful of AZD1222 recipients.

Per the germline V gene, CDR1 is SGHDN and CDR2 is FVKESK. The CDR3 is 14 residues long. Trimming took off 2 bases at V and 4 bases at J, with 12 bases between the two ends. The assay was immunoSEQ multiplex PCR, and TCRdb's table has in-frame clones only and misses some. The sample yields some 130,000 clones, 65% to 90% seen once. Remarks on this clone: Its specificity is not known.

The sequence was collected from an adult in good health. The rearrangement joins TRBV14 to TRBJ2-7; the D call may be TRBD1 or TRBD2 (5 bases each). The input for sequencing was peripheral blood, taken on day 0 of AZD1222 vaccination. CDR3 in DNA: TGTGCCAGCAGCCAAAGGAACGAGGGGTACGAGCAGTACTTC. This sequence encodes CASSQRNEGYEQYF.